The present T cell receptor beta chain was sequenced within a study of naive and memory T cell subsets. The beta constant-region primer was an equimolar mix of two oligonucleotides covering TRBC1 and TRBC2. Four rounds of PCR amplified the ligated cDNA using nested alpha and beta constant-region primers plus SP2. A single record per CDR3 protein comes from TCRdb applying MiXCR to the UMI-ligation and nested PCR reads. The sample includes roughly 97,000 distinct CDR3 sequences, about 14% of them seen just once. This clonotype was counted ten times or more. What it binds is unknown. General observations from the study: A few larger clonotypes appeared in naive repertoires, especially CD8, possibly memory cells re-expressing CD45RA. Each distinct alpha or beta sequence counts as one clonotype. TCR abundance followed a power law differing between naive and memory subsets.

Cells stained for CD3, CD4, CD8, CD45RA, CD27 and viability were sorted into four CD45RA/CD27 subsets. CDR1 and CDR2 (germline): SQVTM, ANQGSEA. V was pared by 3 bases and J by 5 bases, with 5 bases of the junction left unmatched. CDR3 size: 13 residues. What was sequenced was naive CD8+ T cells from blood. The TCR comes from a human donor in good health. The chain joins TRBV29-1 to TRBJ2-7, with 9 bases aligning to TRBD1. The CDR3 DNA reads as TGCAGCGTTGATTCACAGGGGGCGAACGAGCAGTACTTC. Its translation is CSVDSQGANEQYF.